This note documents a single TCR beta chain sequence. The clone's antigen remains unknown. No base quality values were provided; no much bigger clone lies one nucleotide off. This sample was taken from a study of shared clonotypes between healthy human individuals (dated by TCRdb to the early 2020s). For the wider study: Three men and a couple of women, aged 18 to 49 years, made up the cohort. For each donor, CD4 naive and CD4 memory were each given three plates, CD8 naive was given two plates, and CD8 memory was given one plate. To estimate repertoire size and how much clonotype sharing occurs between individuals, the study deeply sequenced the blood TCR repertoires of several healthy adults. To increase sequencing depth and limit assay-specific biases, different laboratories used diverse techniques to prepare libraries and sequence TCR repertoires. Leukapheresis yielded between about 0.94 and 9.5 billion PBMCs per donor. The full study reports these points: Even with the large sequencing depth, rarefaction of the sorted-subset datasets indicated that sequencing was incomplete. Naive subsets generally had larger estimated clonotype richness than memory subsets did. Based on pairwise subsampling, the degree of clonotype sharing among donors was expected to be affected by sequencing depth. Because the study included only a small number of donors, the genetic and exposure-history diversity represented was limited. About 5% of naive CD4, more than 3% of naive CD8, roughly 2.5% of memory CD4, and 0.35% to 0.5% of memory CD8 clonotypes were shared across several donors. Sampling was limited to blood, and TCR repertoires in tissue likely differ from TCR repertoires in blood. Clonotypes shared by all four sorted-subset donors showed higher generation probabilities than non-shared clonotypes.

Using the deep immunoSEQ assay, TCR CDR3 regions were amplified from genomic DNA by multiplex PCR. Genomic DNA extracted from each cell subset was distributed evenly over all wells of several immunoSEQ 96-well plates, and each plate served as one replicate. For sorted subsets, approximately 200 ng of genomic DNA, equivalent to around 29,000 T cell genomes, went into each replicate PCR. The purified libraries were quantified using a Qubit 3.0 fluorometer, sized with a Bioanalyzer 2100, and then quantified again using the KAPA Library Quantification kit. A separate single-read 150-cycle Illumina NextSeq 550 flow cell was used to sequence each immunoSEQ 96-well plate. The study's processing was this. Because the immunoSEQ output included only junctional sequences and no quality scores, the filtering could not be the same as the filtering used for full-length reads. To assign V/J genes and CDR3, sequences were annotated using PyIR, a Python wrapper for IgBLAST v1.9, with IMGT germline references. Reads were filtered out if the reads had weak V/J assignments (E-value above 1e-6), no CDR3, stop codons, out-of-frame junctions, or ambiguous translated residues. V3J clonotypes were defined as sequences sharing an identical inferred V gene, J gene, and CDR3 amino acid sequence. Percentage overlap between repertoires was calculated by dividing the number of shared unique clonotypes by the size of the smaller repertoire. Richness of each repertoire was evaluated using RTK rarefaction, the Chao1 estimator, and Recon v2.1 estimates of unobserved clonotypes. Generation probabilities for all TCRbeta clonotypes obtained by the gDNA method from a handful of donors were computed using OLGA. TCRdb obtained this table from immuneACCESS and retained in-frame rearrangements with V and J assigned. These tables miss some clones; where compared with another copy, unresolved V genes account for less than half of the shortfall, and the remainder is unexplained. V, J and clone size derive from that table, while D and trimming were established from the DNA sequence. The sample yields over 1.4 million clones; around 97% were counted once. The ten largest clones take up over 1% of the sample.

The CDR1 and CDR2 encoded by the germline V gene are MDHEN and SYDVKM. The CDR3, cysteine through phenylalanine, is 14 amino acids long. Solely the CDR3 DNA is kept, with 42 bases framed from the first base. Clipping removes 4 bases from V and 3 bases from J, with 6 as the unmatched junction base count. Donors were healthy HIV-negative adults with no recently reported acute infections or vaccinations. All donors were Caucasian adults living in Nashville, Tennessee, USA. CD4+ T cells were enriched by magnetic negative selection; naive cells were then positively selected on CD45RA, and the negative fraction formed the memory subset. Blood was obtained by leukapheresis, after which PBMCs were separated by Ficoll-Histopaque density gradient centrifugation and cryopreserved in liquid nitrogen vapor phase. Purity and quantity of every magnetically sorted T cell population were checked by analytical flow cytometry. Genomic DNA was isolated from every sorted fraction and measured by UV absorbance on a Nanodrop 2000c.

This clonotype originated in a man aged 25-45 years in good health. Recombination connected TRBV28 to TRBJ2-7, with TRBD2 matching 7 junction bases. The specimen was naive CD4+ T cells sorted from blood. The sample's cell subset or site label is to be understood as: CD45RA+ positively selected. The CDR3 loop reads CASSSAGTNYEQYF. The sequenced DNA is TGTGCCAGCAGTTCCGCCGGGACTAACTACGAGCAGTACTTC.